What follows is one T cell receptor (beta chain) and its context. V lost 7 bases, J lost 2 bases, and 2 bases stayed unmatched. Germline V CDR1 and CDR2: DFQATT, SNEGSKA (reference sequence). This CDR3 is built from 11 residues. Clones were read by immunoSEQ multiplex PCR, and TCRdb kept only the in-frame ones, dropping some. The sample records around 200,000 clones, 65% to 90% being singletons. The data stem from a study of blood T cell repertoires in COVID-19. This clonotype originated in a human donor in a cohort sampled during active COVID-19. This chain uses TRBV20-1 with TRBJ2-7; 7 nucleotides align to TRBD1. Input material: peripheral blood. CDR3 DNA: TGCAGTGGGGGACAGACCTACGAGCAGTACTTC. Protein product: CSGGQTYEQYF.